The next 6 T cell receptor beta chains were all read from a single sample in a study of early T cells in non-severe SARS-CoV-2 infection. Each CDR3 protein is one row after TCRdb ran MiXCR on the 5' RACE reads. The table shows some 25,000 distinct CDR3 sequences, with 4.5% to 7% occurring only once. Sample: whole blood. Every receptor here comes from an adult who was a healthcare worker with PCR-confirmed SARS-CoV-2 infection or an uninfected control (not recorded which).

By its share, this clonotype is medium-sized. The rearrangement joins TRBV5-8 to TRBJ1-5, with no clear D. Germline CDR1 reads SGHTS; CDR2 reads YDEGEE. This CDR3 is built from 13 residues. Trimming removed 0 bases at V and 10 bases at J, with 11 bases between. The CDR3 spells CASSLEAGSPQHF. Here the CDR3 DNA reads TGTGCCAGCAGCTTGGAGGCCGGTTCCCCCCAGCATTTT.

The chain uses TRBV6-1 and TRBJ1-5; 9 nucleotides align to TRBD1. The CDR3 runs to 14 residues. Germline CDR1 and CDR2: MNHNS and SASEGT. J gave up 10 bases and V 7 bases, and 11 bases lay outside the gene matches. The CDR3 DNA sequence: TGTGCCAGCACCGGGGGGACAGGGCCCTATCCCCAGCATTTT. This gives the protein CASTGGTGPYPQHF.

The CDR3 protein is CASSLDRRYEQFF. The CDR3 DNA reads TGTGCCAGCAGCTTAGACAGGCGCTATGAGCAGTTCTTC. V usage is TRBV7-9 and J usage is TRBJ2-1; possible D gene TRBD1, 5 bases. Trimming removed 1 base at V and 8 bases at J, with 9 bases between. The CDR3 is made up of 13 amino acids. The germline V gene has CDR1 SEHNR and CDR2 FQNEAQ (reference sequence).

This clonotype was detected ten times or more. The rearrangement uses TRBV10-1 and TRBJ2-1; 8 bases match TRBD2. V was clipped by 4 bases and J by 3 bases; unmatched bases: 8. The CDR3 runs to 16 residues. Germline CDR1 is WNHNN and CDR2 is SYGVQD (reference sequence). The CDR3 coding sequence is TGCGCCAGCAGTGGGAGAGCGGGGGCCCACTACAATGAGCAGTTCTTC. It is translated as CASSGRAGAHYNEQFF.

Ten or more counts support this clonotype. The CDR3 coding sequence is TGCAGTGCTAGAGATTGGACTACGCAAGAGACCCAGTACTTC. The encoded protein is CSARDWTTQETQYF. The V call is TRBV20-1, the J call TRBJ2-5; weak D call: TRBD2 (6 bases). V lost 0 bases, J lost 2 bases, and 10 bases lay in between. Germline assignment: CDR1 DFQATT and CDR2 SNEGSKA (reference sequence). The CDR3 has 14 residues.

This clonotype was seen many times. The chain is built from TRBV20-1 and TRBJ2-1, with D tentatively TRBD2 (7 bases). Germline assignment: CDR1 DFQATT and CDR2 SNEGSKA (reference sequence). The CDR3 is made up of 14 amino acids. Trimming stripped 4 bases from V and 8 bases from J, with 18 bases between. The CDR3 DNA follows: TGCAGTGCTACGGGGGGCAGGGCCATAGATGAGCAGTTCTTC. Translated, it gives CSATGGRAIDEQFF.